The clone carrying this T cell receptor (beta chain) was seen a single time. The authors' processing: Amplification of reference gene primers was used by the study to estimate nucleated cell counts. Assay used: immunoSEQ multiplex PCR; TCRdb lists only in-frame clones, some missing. Clone size and the V and J calls come from that table; the DNA yielded D and trimming. The top ten clones hold around 20% of a sample with around 190,000 clones, 86% of them seen once. These data are taken from a study of blood T cell repertoires in COVID-19. The overall study: Acute and convalescent COVID-19 samples came from the United States, Italy and Spain. Sample material is recorded as cDNA or gDNA derived from T cells, B-cell-depleted T cells, or PBMCs.

Germline CDR1 and CDR2: SGHAT and FQNNGV. Deletions cut 5 bases from V and 8 bases from J, with 16 bases between. The CDR3 length is 14 residues. V is TRBV11-2 and J is TRBJ2-1, with no clear D. The TCR comes from a man in his 70s with active or convalescent COVID-19. Sequences were obtained from peripheral blood. The CDR3 here is CASSPRTVTDEQFF. The CDR3 nucleotides read TGTGCCAGCAGCCCCCGAACAGTCACGGATGAGCAGTTCTTC.